One sample yielded the 22 T cell receptor beta chains listed below, sequenced in a study of cytomegalovirus exposure and HLA in healthy donors. The PCR ran on 60 Vbeta and 13 Jbeta primers. Repertoires were generated with immunoSEQ multiplex PCR, while TCRdb's copy carries only in-frame clones and drops some. The data show about 130,000 clones, about three quarters seen once. The source material was PBMCs. The receptors derive from a woman aged 55-69 years in good health and CMV-seropositive.

The J gene is TRBJ1-1, the V gene TRBV6-5; no clear D. Trimming cost V 6 bases and J 3 bases, with 14 bases left between them. The CDR3 sequence is 14 residues long. Germline V gives CDR1 MNHEY, CDR2 SVGAGI. CDR3 residues: CASRHGGGYTEAFF. As DNA, the CDR3 is TGTGCCAGCAGACACGGAGGAGGGTACACTGAAGCTTTCTTT.

Regarding this clone: Within the sample, other DNA sequences also encode this same CDR3. The V and J genes are TRBV7-2 and TRBJ2-7; D is perhaps TRBD1 (5 bases). From germline, CDR1 is SGHTA and CDR2 FQGNSA. V was cut by 3 bases and J by 1 base, with 10 bases left in between. The CDR3 length is 14 residues. CDR3 DNA sequence: TGTGCCAGCAGCTTTTTGCAGGGTTCCTACGAGCAGTACTTC. Protein product: CASSFLQGSYEQYF.

A single count supports this clone. The J gene is TRBJ2-2, the V gene TRBV7-3; 15 nucleotides match TRBD2. V was pared by 4 bases and J by 0 bases, with 6 bases of the junction left unmatched. The CDR3 has 19 residues. The germline CDR1 and CDR2 sequences are SGHTA and FQGTGA. CDR3 nucleotides: TGTGCCAGCAGCTCACGAGGACTAGCGGGAGGGACGAACACCGGGGAGCTGTTTTTT. Translated: CASSSRGLAGGTNTGELFF.

In this sample, this clone turned up once. The V gene is TRBV27, the J gene TRBJ2-5; 9 bases are shared with TRBD2. The J segment lost 5 bases and the V segment lost 8 bases, leaving 9 bases of the junction unmatched. The CDR3 consists of 14 residues. Germline V gives CDR1 MNHEY, CDR2 SMNVEV (reference sequence). The CDR3 loop is CASGAGGSGETQYF. The CDR3 region has the DNA TGTGCCAGCGGGGCGGGGGGGTCAGGGGAGACCCAGTACTTC.

This sequence joins TRBV6-6 and TRBJ1-2, with D possibly TRBD1 on 5 matching bases. The CDR3 contains 13 residues. Germline V gene sequence: CDR1 MNHNY, CDR2 SVGAGI (reference sequence). Trimming pared 2 bases from V and 7 bases from J, leaving 11 bases between. The CDR3 here is CASSYPNDSGYTF. CDR3 nucleotide sequence: TGTGCCAGCAGTTACCCAAACGACAGTGGCTACACCTTC.

Regarding this clone: Germline and junction disagree at one end, which may indicate a read error. Distinct nucleotide sequences in the sample also encode this CDR3. The chain recombines TRBV2 with TRBJ1-1; D remains ambiguous. The CDR3 has 16 residues. From germline, CDR1 is SNHLY and CDR2 FYNNEI. The CDR3 loop reads CASSEGRARVHTEAFF. The CDR3 DNA sequence: TGTGCCAGCAGCGAAGGGCGGGCGAGGGTACACACTGAAGCTTTCTTT.

The chain carries TRBV7-2 and TRBJ2-7, with 11 bases that match TRBD2. The CDR3 is made up of 15 amino acids. Germline V gives CDR1 SGHTA, CDR2 FQGNSA. V was clipped by 2 bases and J by 2 bases; unmatched bases: 2. DNA of the CDR3: TGTGCCAGCAGCTTAATGGGACTAGCGGCCTACGAGCAGTACTTC. It yields the protein CASSLMGLAAYEQYF.

The genes are TRBV5-8 and TRBJ1-2; 8 bases line up with TRBD1. Germline loops: CDR1 SGHTS, CDR2 YDEGEE. J was trimmed by 1 base and V by 7 bases; bases with no gene match: 9. This CDR3 is built from 15 residues. CDR3 protein: CASPGDRRFNYGYTF. CDR3 DNA sequence: TGTGCCAGCCCCGGGGACAGGCGATTTAACTATGGCTACACCTTC. The variable domain in full, completed from reference TRBV5-8 and TRBJ1-2, reads EAGVTQSPTHLIKTRGQQATLRCSPISGHTSVYWYQQALGLGLQFLLWYDEGEERNRGNFPPRFSGRQFPNYSSELNVNALELEDSALYLCASPGDRRFNYGYTFGSGTRLTVV.

This clone was seen only a few times. The V gene is TRBV4-1, the J gene TRBJ2-1; 10 nucleotides line up with TRBD2. This CDR3 contains 19 residues. Germline CDR1 MGHRA, CDR2 YSYEKL. V trimming: 4 bases; J trimming: 7 bases; junction bases outside the gene matches: 19. As DNA, the CDR3 is TGCGCCAGCAGCCTCATACTAGCGGGGTTCCTTTCGTCTGATAATGAGCAGTTCTTC. It is translated as CASSLILAGFLSSDNEQFF.

This clone showed up just once. The chain links TRBV28 to TRBJ1-3; no clear D gene. V shed 1 base and J shed 5 bases, with 15 bases lying between them. The germline gives CDR1 MDHEN, CDR2 SYDVKM. CDR3 size: 16 residues. In DNA form, the CDR3 reads TGTGCCAGCAGTTTATCGCATTCGGGAGGTAGAAACACCATATATTTT. As protein: CASSLSHSGGRNTIYF. Filled out from reference TRBV28 and TRBJ1-3, the complete variable domain reads DVKVTQSSRYLVKRTGEKVFLECVQDMDHENMFWYRQDPGLGLRLIYFSYDVKMKEKGDIPEGYSVSREKKERFSLILESASTNQTSMYLCASSLSHSGGRNTIYFGEGSWLTVV.

This clone came up a few times. The gene calls are TRBV5-5 and TRBJ2-2; 8 positions match TRBD2. Germline V gene data show CDR1 as SGHKS and CDR2 as YYEKEE (reference sequence). The ends lost 7 bases at V and 6 bases at J; junction bases unmatched: 11. This CDR3 comprises 15 residues. The CDR3 here is CASGRDSGMSGELFF. DNA for the CDR3: TGTGCCAGCGGTCGTGATAGCGGGATGTCCGGGGAGCTGTTTTTT.

The chain is built from TRBV5-8 and TRBJ1-5; 7 nucleotides match TRBD1. Trimming cost V 4 bases and J 0 bases; bases outside gene matches: 4. Germline CDR1 SGHTS, CDR2 YDEGEE. The CDR3 is made up of 15 amino acids. CDR3 DNA: TGTGCCAGCAGCGGCGGACAGGATAGCAATCAGCCCCAGCATTTT. It codes for CASSGGQDSNQPQHF. The full variable domain, its missing parts supplied by reference TRBV5-8 and TRBJ1-5, is EAGVTQSPTHLIKTRGQQATLRCSPISGHTSVYWYQQALGLGLQFLLWYDEGEERNRGNFPPRFSGRQFPNYSSELNVNALELEDSALYLCASSGGQDSNQPQHFGDGTRLSIL.

The chain couples TRBV5-1 to TRBJ2-2, with 10 bases matching TRBD2. CDR1 SGHRS and CDR2 YFSETQ come from the germline V gene. There are 15 residues in the CDR3. V shed 5 bases and J 6 bases; nucleotides not matched to a gene: 7. Here the CDR3 reads CASSATLAGAGELFF. Written as DNA, the CDR3 is TGCGCCAGCAGTGCTACCCTAGCGGGAGCCGGGGAGCTGTTTTTT.

The V and J genes are TRBV6-5 and TRBJ2-3, with 9 bases matching TRBD2. The CDR3 has 15 amino acids. V lost 3 bases and J lost 3; bases outside the gene matches: 4. The germline CDR1 and CDR2 sequences are MNHEY and SVGAGI. CDR3 bases: TGTGCCAGCAGTTATATCCTAGCGGGAACAGATACGCAGTATTTT. Protein product: CASSYILAGTDTQYF.

J is TRBJ2-3 and V is TRBV5-1, with TRBD2 matching over 7 bases. The CDR3 length is 14 residues. With V trimmed by 9 bases and J by 2 bases, 9 bases remained unmatched. The germline V gene encodes CDR1 SGHRS and CDR2 YFSETQ. The CDR3 DNA reads as TGCGCCACCCGACCGGGAGGAGTCACAGATACGCAGTATTTT. It specifies CATRPGGVTDTQYF.

The CDR3 DNA reads as TGTGCCAGCAGCCAAAACGGACTAGCGGTCCAAGAGACCCAGTACTTC. Translation gives CASSQNGLAVQETQYF. The V and J genes are TRBV7-3 and TRBJ2-5; 10 bases line up with TRBD2. The trim removed 5 bases at V and 1 base at J, leaving 7 bases unmatched. Looked up from germline, CDR1 is SGHTA and CDR2 is FQGTGA. The CDR3 loop spans 16 amino acids.

The V and J genes are TRBV28 and TRBJ2-7; 7 bases map to TRBD2. The V gene end was trimmed by 7 bases and the J gene end by 1 base; junction bases not matched to a gene: 10. Germline CDR1 MDHEN, CDR2 SYDVKM. The CDR3 has 15 residues. The CDR3: CASTTSGGGSYEQYF. CDR3 sequence (DNA): TGTGCCAGCACTACTAGTGGGGGGGGGTCCTACGAGCAGTACTTC.

The CDR3 DNA sequence: TGTGCCAGCAGCTTGACAGGGACTACCTACGAGCAGTACTTC. This codes for CASSLTGTTYEQYF. The V call is TRBV5-5, the J call TRBJ2-7, with D possibly being TRBD2 (7 bases). The CDR3 extends over 14 amino acids. Per germline, CDR1 SGHKS and CDR2 YYEKEE (reference sequence). Trimming left V 1 base short and J 2 bases short, with 10 bases between.

The chain employs TRBV10-3 and TRBJ1-1; D may be TRBD1 (6 bases). From germline, CDR1 is ENHRY and CDR2 SYGVKD. CDR3 length: 14 amino acids. The chain's CDR3 is CSSGGGLENTEAFF. CDR3 in DNA: TGTTCGAGCGGGGGGGGGCTAGAGAACACTGAAGCTTTCTTT.

The V gene is TRBV12-5, the J gene TRBJ1-6; TRBD1 matches 7 bases. Trimming at V came to 4 bases and at J to 3 bases, leaving 12 bases not matched to a gene. The CDR3 spans 18 residues. Germline assignment: CDR1 LGHNT and CDR2 FRNRAP. The CDR3 coding sequence is TGTGCTAGTGGTTACCCATCCAGGGGGACGGGCTATAATTCACCCCTCCACTTT. It specifies CASGYPSRGTGYNSPLHF.

This sequence joins TRBV5-1 and TRBJ2-7; tentative D call: TRBD1 (5 bases). Per the germline V gene, CDR1 is SGHRS and CDR2 is YFSETQ. This CDR3 has 12 amino acids. The germline V and J ends were trimmed by 3 bases and 7 bases, with 11 bases remaining between them. The CDR3 DNA is TGCGCCAGCAGCTCTGGGGCGCGGGAGCAGTACTTC. This encodes CASSSGAREQYF. The full variable domain, with the rest looked up from reference TRBV5-1 and TRBJ2-7, is KAGVTQTPRYLIKTRGQQVTLSCSPISGHRSVSWYQQTPGQGLQFLFEYFSETQRNKGNFPGRFSGRQFSNSRSEMNVSTLELGDSALYLCASSSGAREQYFGPGTRLTVT.

V is TRBV11-3 and J is TRBJ2-2; 10 bases are a match to TRBD1. There are 15 residues in the CDR3. Germline CDR1 and CDR2: SGHNT and YENEEA. V dropped 5 bases and J dropped 3; count of bases not matched to a gene: 3. The CDR3 bases are TGTGCCAGCAGCCCTGGGACAGGGGACACCGGGGAGCTGTTTTTT. Residues: CASSPGTGDTGELFF.